The TCR beta chain under discussion was sequenced for a study of blood T cell repertoires in COVID-19. Study-wide background: T cells, B-cell-depleted T cells, or PBMCs provided the cDNA or gDNA that served as material.

This CDR3 has 13 amino acids. V was pared by 3 bases and J by 0 bases, with 7 bases between. The germline gives CDR1 SGHRS, CDR2 YFSETQ. The table came from immunoSEQ multiplex PCR; TCRdb's copy has only in-frame clones and leaves some out. Of more than 65,000 clones in the sample, around 84% were seen once. Sequenced input: peripheral blood. The source of this sequence is a man aged 45-65 years with acute or convalescent COVID-19. This chain connects TRBV5-1 to TRBJ2-7; D possibly corresponds to TRBD1 (5 bases). The CDR3 DNA is TGCGCCAGCAGCTGGACAAGCTCCTACGAGCAGTACTTC. It specifies CASSWTSSYEQYF.